This T cell receptor beta chain was identified during a study of T cell repertoires in cytomegalovirus infection. Only a few counts were recorded for this clonotype. Trimming took off 0 bases at V and 5 bases at J, with 1 base between the two ends. The CDR3 has 11 residues. Germline lookup yields CDR1 LGHDT and CDR2 YNNKEL (reference sequence). In TCRdb, the reads were re-called with MiXCR into one record per CDR3 protein. Of under 250,000 distinct CDR3 sequences listed, roughly 12% are singletons. The V call is TRBV3-1, the J call TRBJ1-1; D call uncertain. The sequencing sample was made of PBMCs. The TCR comes from a human donor in good health (CMV status not recorded). Some clones in this sample may be carry-over from other donors' samples. The DNA for the CDR3 is TGTGCCAGCAGCCAAGAGACTGAAGCTTTCTTT. This codes for CASSQETEAFF. Combining the CDR3 with reference TRBV3-1 and TRBJ1-1 gives the whole variable domain DTAVSQTPKYLVTQMGNDKSIKCEQNLGHDTMYWYKQDSKKFLKIMFSYNNKELIINETVPNRFSPKSPDKAHLNLHINSLELGDSAVYFCASSQETEAFFGQGTRLTVV.